This entry lists 17 T cell receptor beta chains sequenced from one sample in a study of CD8 T cells in ankylosing spondylitis. TCRdb independently ran MiXCR on the 5' RACE reads; one entry per CDR3 protein. The sample includes hundreds of thousands of distinct CDR3 sequences, roughly 8.6% of them seen just once. Sequencing was carried out using blood, either unsorted or a sorted T cell fraction (not recorded which). Receptor source: a male donor with ankylosing spondylitis or in good health (not recorded which).

This clonotype has a count of ten or more. The rearrangement links TRBV10-3 to TRBJ1-4, with TRBD1 identical over 10 bases. This CDR3 is 16 amino acids long. Germline CDR1 is ENHRY and CDR2 is SYGVKD. V was clipped by 1 base and J by 3 bases; unmatched bases: 2. CDR3 in amino acids: CAISEWDRGANEKLFF. The CDR3 nucleotides are TGTGCCATCAGTGAGTGGGACAGGGGTGCTAATGAAAAACTGTTTTTT.

The sample holds many counts of this clonotype. This chain connects TRBV7-2 to TRBJ1-2, with 8 bases aligning to TRBD1. V dropped 1 base and J dropped 4; count of bases not matched to a gene: 5. The CDR3 is made up of 15 amino acids. CDR1 SGHTA and CDR2 FQGNSA come from the germline V gene. The CDR3 coding sequence is TGTGCCAGCAGCTTAGTGAGACAGGGGACCTATGGCTACACCTTC. This encodes CASSLVRQGTYGYTF.

This clonotype came up many times. The V call is TRBV5-1, the J call TRBJ2-3; D is undetermined. This CDR3 spans 16 amino acids. Trimming cost V 5 bases and J 0 bases, with 16 bases left between them. Germline V gives CDR1 SGHRS, CDR2 YFSETQ. The CDR3 nucleotides are TGCGCCAGCAGGGGTGGAATTAGCAGAAGCACAGATACGCAGTATTTT. Its translation: CASRGGISRSTDTQYF. The full variable domain, in which reference TRBV5-1 and TRBJ2-3 provide the parts outside the CDR3, is KAGVTQTPRYLIKTRGQQVTLSCSPISGHRSVSWYQQTPGQGLQFLFEYFSETQRNKGNFPGRFSGRQFSNSRSEMNVSTLELGDSALYLCASRGGISRSTDTQYFGPGTRLTVL.

The chain is built from TRBV7-3 and TRBJ2-1; TRBD1 matches at 12 bases. The CDR3 sequence is 16 residues long. Trimming took 3 bases from V and 8 from J; bases not matched to a gene: 8. The germline V gene has CDR1 SGHTA and CDR2 FQGTGA. The CDR3 sequence is CASSLTGTGGIDEQFF. CDR3 sequence (DNA): TGTGCCAGCAGCTTGACCGGGACAGGGGGCATCGATGAGCAGTTCTTC.

J is TRBJ1-1 and V is TRBV20-1; 7 nucleotides align to TRBD1. Germline assignment: CDR1 DFQATT and CDR2 SNEGSKA (reference sequence). The V gene end was trimmed by 2 bases and the J gene end by 4 bases; junction bases not matched to a gene: 4. The CDR3 covers 13 residues. CDR3: CSARTGVGTEAFF. As DNA, the CDR3 is TGCAGTGCTAGAACAGGGGTTGGCACTGAAGCTTTCTTT.

Of note for this clonotype: A much larger clone differs by one base, so this may be a read error. This rearrangement joins TRBV20-1 to TRBJ2-1; 8 bases align to TRBD2. The CDR3 has 15 residues. The V gene's germline CDR1 is DFQATT and CDR2 SNEGSKA (reference sequence). The CDR3 is CCARVGRGAYNEQFF. CDR3 nucleotides: TGCTGTGCTAGAGTTGGGCGGGGGGCTTACAATGAGCAGTTCTTC.

In this sample, this clonotype turned up many times. V is TRBV19 and J is TRBJ2-1; 9 nucleotides align to TRBD1. Trimming cost V 6 bases and J 2 bases; bases outside gene matches: 8. Germline V lookup: CDR1 LNHDA, CDR2 SQIVND (reference sequence). This CDR3 has 16 amino acids. This CDR3 reads CASSIQQGATYNEQFF. The CDR3 DNA sequence: TGTGCCAGTAGCATCCAACAGGGGGCCACCTACAATGAGCAGTTCTTC. Full variable domain (missing parts from reference TRBV19 and TRBJ2-1): DGGITQSPKYLFRKEGQNVTLSCEQNLNHDAMYWYRQDPGQGLRLIYYSQIVNDFQKGDIAEGYSVSREKKESFPLTVTSAQKNPTAFYLCASSIQQGATYNEQFFGPGTRLTVL.

In this sample, this clonotype turned up many times. The chain has TRBV5-6 and TRBJ2-2; tentative D call: TRBD2 (5 bases). CDR1 SGHDT and CDR2 YYEEEE come from the germline V gene. CDR3 size: 16 residues. Deletions cut 4 bases from V and 0 bases from J, with 13 bases between. The CDR3 nucleotides are TGTGCCAGCAGCCCAGCGGTCTACGCGAACACCGGGGAGCTGTTTTTT. Translated: CASSPAVYANTGELFF.

This clonotype was seen at least ten times. V is TRBV18 and J is TRBJ2-5; D is possibly TRBD1 or TRBD2 (5 bases each). This CDR3 is built from 16 residues. Germline V gene sequence: CDR1 KGHSH, CDR2 LQKENI. V was trimmed by 3 bases and J by 5 bases, leaving 19 bases between them. The CDR3 sequence is CASSPMNPGTLETQYF. For the CDR3, the DNA is TGTGCCAGCTCACCGATGAATCCCGGGACCTTGGAGACCCAGTACTTC.

This clonotype has a count of ten or more. This chain links TRBV7-2 with TRBJ1-6; no reliable D call. This CDR3 is 13 amino acids long. The germline V and J ends were trimmed by 2 bases and 6 bases, with 5 bases remaining between them. Germline-derived CDR1 and CDR2 are SGHTA and FQGNSA. CDR3 sequence: CASSLSANSPLHF. In DNA, the CDR3 is TGTGCCAGCAGCTTATCAGCTAATTCACCCCTCCACTTT.

The V and J genes are TRBV14 and TRBJ1-2, with 9 positions matching TRBD1. CDR1 SGHDN and CDR2 FVKESK come from the germline V gene. The CDR3 consists of 17 residues. Trimming took 3 bases from V and 4 from J; bases not matched to a gene: 12. CDR3 DNA: TGTGCCAGCAGCCAGACAGGACAGGGGCTCGTGAGCTATGGCTACACCTTC. It codes for CASSQTGQGLVSYGYTF.

This clonotype occurred many times. The chain uses TRBV11-2 and TRBJ2-1; D gene ambiguous. Germline values: CDR1 SGHAT, CDR2 FQNNGV. There are 13 residues in the CDR3. Trimming took 3 bases from V and 4 from J, leaving 7 bases between them. The CDR3 DNA sequence: TGTGCCAGCAGCTTGGAACCTTACAATGAGCAGTTCTTC. It codes for CASSLEPYNEQFF. The entire variable domain, with the rest obtained from reference TRBV11-2 and TRBJ2-1, is as follows: EAGVAQSPRYKIIEKRQSVAFWCNPISGHATLYWYQQILGQGPKLLIQFQNNGVVDDSQLPKDRFSAERLKGVDSTLKIQPAKLEDSAVYLCASSLEPYNEQFFGPGTRLTVL.

This clonotype was seen many times. V is TRBV6-1 and J is TRBJ1-2; no clear D. The ends were cut back, 4 bases at V and 4 bases at J, with 10 bases in the middle. The CDR3 totals 13 residues. Germline V gene lookup returns CDR1 MNHNS and CDR2 SASEGT. CDR3 region: CASSVSGAYGYTF. The CDR3 coding sequence is TGTGCCAGCAGTGTGAGCGGAGCCTATGGCTACACCTTC.

The rearrangement uses TRBV3-1 and TRBJ1-5; a weak D match, TRBD1 (5 bases). Looked up from germline, CDR1 is LGHDT and CDR2 is YNNKEL (reference sequence). Trimming removed 1 base at V and 4 bases at J, with 8 bases between. The CDR3 has 14 amino acids. The CDR3 DNA is TGTGCCAGCAGCCAAGGGGGGTCAAATCAGCCCCAGCATTTT. Its translation is CASSQGGSNQPQHF.

The chain is built from TRBV3-1 and TRBJ1-2; D unresolved. There are 14 residues in the CDR3. Germline CDR1 reads LGHDT; CDR2 reads YNNKEL (reference sequence). V was cut by 1 base and J by 5 bases, with 11 bases left in between. The CDR3 sequence is CASSQAPEKYGYTF. CDR3 in DNA: TGTGCCAGCAGCCAAGCCCCAGAGAAGTATGGCTACACCTTC.

This rearrangement joins TRBV20-1 to TRBJ2-2, with 9 nucleotides matching TRBD2. The germline gives CDR1 DFQATT, CDR2 SNEGSKA (reference sequence). The CDR3 extends over 14 amino acids. V trimming: 3 bases; J trimming: 4 bases; junction bases outside the gene matches: 3. The CDR3 DNA sequence: TGCAGTGCTAGGGGGCGGGGGGGCACCGGGGAGCTGTTTTTT. This gives the protein CSARGRGGTGELFF.

This clonotype was picked up many times. The chain is built from TRBV12-3 or TRBV12-4 and TRBJ2-1; D tentatively reads TRBD1 or TRBD2 (5 bases each). Trimming removed 5 bases at V and 0 bases at J, with 17 bases between. This CDR3 is 17 amino acids long. The CDR3 DNA sequence: TGTGCCAGCAGTCCCGGTAGGGACGGCAGCTCCTACAATGAGCAGTTCTTC. Translation gives CASSPGRDGSSYNEQFF.